This T cell receptor (beta chain) derives from a study of OX40 agonist ivuxolimab in advanced cancers. Deletions cut 4 bases from V and 6 bases from J, with 8 bases between. The CDR3 totals 11 residues. Germline CDR1 reads SGHDT; CDR2 reads YYEEEE. Only in-frame clones appear in the TCRdb table, and some are missing; sequencing was by immunoSEQ multiplex PCR. The sample holds about 64,000 clones, about 88% seen once. Sequenced here: CD4+ or CD8+ T cells sorted from blood, sampled in a trial of the OX40 agonist ivuxolimab. The chain combines TRBV5-6 with TRBJ2-7, with D perhaps TRBD2 (6 bases). The receptor was derived from an adult with an advanced solid tumor such as melanoma, head and neck, liver or kidney cancer. The CDR3 loop reads CASSRGFEQYF. In DNA form, the CDR3 reads TGTGCCAGCAGCCGGGGGTTCGAGCAGTACTTC.